This record looks at one T cell receptor beta chain sequence and its context. Its specificity is not known. The data derive from a study of immune cell composition in non-small cell lung cancer. Profiled with immunoSEQ multiplex PCR; TCRdb holds only in-frame clones, not every one. The table lists approximately 2,800 clones, about 76% of them singletons. Study results and limitations: Smoking pack-years did not significantly correlate with tumour TCR-beta clonality.

This receptor was taken from a human donor with non-small cell lung cancer. Material: lung tumor tissue.

The CDR3 sequence: CASSLGTGGNEQFF. The DNA of the CDR3 is TGCGCCAGCAGCTTAGGGACAGGGGGCAATGAGCAGTTCTTC. This rearrangement joins TRBV5-1 to TRBJ2-1; 11 nucleotides agree with TRBD1. This CDR3 contains 14 residues. V lost 2 bases and J lost 6; bases outside the gene matches: 1. Germline V lookup: CDR1 SGHRS, CDR2 YFSETQ.